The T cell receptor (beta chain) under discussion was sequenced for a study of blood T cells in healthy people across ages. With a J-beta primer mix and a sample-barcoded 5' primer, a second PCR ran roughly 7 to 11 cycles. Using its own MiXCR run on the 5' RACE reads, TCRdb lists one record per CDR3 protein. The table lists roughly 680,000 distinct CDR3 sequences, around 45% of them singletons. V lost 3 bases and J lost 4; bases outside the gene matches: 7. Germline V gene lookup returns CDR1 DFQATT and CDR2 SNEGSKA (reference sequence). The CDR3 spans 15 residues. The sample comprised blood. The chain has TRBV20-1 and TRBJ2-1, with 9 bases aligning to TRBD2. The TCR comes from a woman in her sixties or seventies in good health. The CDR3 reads CSASNRGRAYNEQFF. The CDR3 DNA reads TGCAGTGCTAGTAATCGCGGGAGGGCGTACAATGAGCAGTTCTTC.